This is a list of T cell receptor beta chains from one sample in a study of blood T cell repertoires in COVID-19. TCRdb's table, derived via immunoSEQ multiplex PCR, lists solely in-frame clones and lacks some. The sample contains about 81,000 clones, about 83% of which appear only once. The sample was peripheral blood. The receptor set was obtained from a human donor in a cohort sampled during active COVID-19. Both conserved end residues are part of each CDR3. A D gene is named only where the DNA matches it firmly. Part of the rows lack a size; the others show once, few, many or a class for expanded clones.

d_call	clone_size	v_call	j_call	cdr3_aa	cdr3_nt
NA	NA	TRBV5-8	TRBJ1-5	CASSPQRSNQPQHF	TGTGCCAGCAGCCCCCAGAGGTCTAATCAGCCCCAGCATTTT
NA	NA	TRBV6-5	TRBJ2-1	CASSRTRYRDEQFF	TGTGCCAGCAGTAGGACTAGGTACAGGGATGAGCAGTTCTTC
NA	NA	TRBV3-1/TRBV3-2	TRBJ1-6	CASSQDGGGNSPLHF	TGTGCCAGCAGCCAAGATGGCGGAGGAAATTCACCCCTCCACTTT
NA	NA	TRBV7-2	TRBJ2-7	CASSLERDPSYEQYF	TGTGCCAGCAGCTTGGAACGGGATCCTTCATACGAGCAGTACTTC
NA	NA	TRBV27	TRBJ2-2	CASSLGHNTGELFF	TGTGCCAGCAGTCTTGGACATAACACCGGGGAGCTGTTTTTT
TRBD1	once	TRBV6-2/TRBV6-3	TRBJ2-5	CASSQPGQGAGETQYF	TGTGCCAGCAGCCAACCGGGACAGGGGGCAGGGGAGACCCAGTACTTC
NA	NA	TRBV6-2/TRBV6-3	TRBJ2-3	CASSYGAGTDTQYF	TGTGCCAGCAGTTACGGGGCAGGCACAGATACGCAGTATTTT
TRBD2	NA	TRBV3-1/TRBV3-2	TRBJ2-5	CASSPDSGRETQYF	TGTGCCAGCAGCCCCGATAGCGGGAGAGAGACCCAGTACTTC
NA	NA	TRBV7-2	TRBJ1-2	CASSLEAYGYTF	TGTGCCAGCAGCTTGGAGGCTTATGGCTACACCTTC
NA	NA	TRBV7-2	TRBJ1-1	CASSPPRGEAFF	TGTGCCAGCAGCCCCCCGCGGGGTGAAGCTTTCTTT
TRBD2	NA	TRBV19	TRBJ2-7	CASSYLAGAEQYF	TGTGCCAGTAGTTATCTAGCGGGAGCCGAGCAGTACTTC
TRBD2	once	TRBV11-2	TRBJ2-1	CASSFRLAGLYNEQFF	TGTGCCAGCAGCTTTCGACTAGCGGGCCTCTACAATGAGCAGTTCTTC
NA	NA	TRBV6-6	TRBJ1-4	CASSSVNEKLFF	TGTGCCAGCAGTTCAGTTAATGAAAAACTGTTTTTT
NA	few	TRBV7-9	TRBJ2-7	CASSAGQGNYEQYF	TGTGCCAGCTCGGCAGGTCAGGGTAACTACGAGCAGTACTTC
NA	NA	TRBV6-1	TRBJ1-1	CASSEFFSGQLNTEAFF	TGTGCCAGCAGTGAATTTTTTTCTGGGCAGCTTAACACTGAAGCTTTCTTT
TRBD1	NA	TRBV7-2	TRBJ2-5	CASSPPDRGGETQYF	TGTGCCAGCAGTCCTCCGGACAGGGGAGGAGAGACCCAGTACTTC
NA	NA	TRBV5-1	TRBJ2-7	CASSPRLSPDEQYF	TGCGCCAGCAGCCCGAGACTCTCACCAGACGAGCAGTACTTC
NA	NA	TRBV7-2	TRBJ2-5	CASSSRGGETQYF	TGTGCCAGCAGCTCCCGGGGTGGAGAGACCCAGTACTTC
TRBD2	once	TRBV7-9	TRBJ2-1	CASSHGPSGGTSGLF	TGTGCCAGCAGCCACGGCCCTAGCGGGGGGACTAGTGGGCTCTTC
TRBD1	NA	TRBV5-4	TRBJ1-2	CASSRTGGNGYTF	TGTGCCAGCAGCCGGACAGGGGGTAATGGCTACACCTTC
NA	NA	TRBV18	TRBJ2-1	CASSPPEWDSNNEQFF	TGTGCCAGCTCACCACCGGAGTGGGACTCAAACAATGAGCAGTTCTTC
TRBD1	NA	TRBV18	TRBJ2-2	CASSPTGAANTGELFF	TGTGCCAGCTCACCGACAGGGGCCGCGAACACCGGGGAGCTGTTTTTT